The entry below gives a single TCR beta chain sequence along with its context. The germline V gene encodes CDR1 SGHRS and CDR2 YFSETQ. J lost 3 bases, V lost 1 base, and 3 bases had no gene match. The CDR3 runs to 14 residues. Sequencing was performed with immunoSEQ multiplex PCR; in TCRdb, only in-frame clones are kept and a portion is missing. The sample holds some 2 million clones; 85% to 95% are singletons and the top ten take roughly 0.13%. The entry originates in a study of shared clonotypes between healthy human individuals. The V call is TRBV5-1, the J call TRBJ2-7; 8 bases are shared with TRBD2. The sequenced sample consisted of naive CD4+ T cells sorted from blood. Subset given: CD45RA+ positively selected. The sequence was obtained from a man younger than 35 in good health. The CDR3 bases are TGCGCCAGCAGCTTGTTCGGGGGGGTCTACGAGCAGTACTTC. It yields the protein CASSLFGGVYEQYF.